This TCR beta chain was observed in a study of blood T cell repertoires in COVID-19. Measured with immunoSEQ multiplex PCR; TCRdb has only the in-frame clones, and not every one. This sample has about half a million clones, with 75% to 90% found just once. The V end was cut by 3 bases, the J end by 0 bases, with 15 bases between. Germline CDR1 SGHNT, CDR2 YYREEE (reference sequence). The CDR3 totals 16 residues. The source material was peripheral blood. This sequence was found in a man between 18 and 29 years old with COVID-19, enrolled during active disease. This rearrangement joins TRBV5-4 to TRBJ1-1; D possibly corresponds to TRBD1 (6 bases). The CDR3, as DNA: TGTGCCAGCAGCTCACCCTACAGGGAGATGAACACTGAAGCTTTCTTT. As protein: CASSSPYREMNTEAFF. The full variable domain, in which reference TRBV5-4 and TRBJ1-1 provide the parts outside the CDR3, is ETGVTQSPTHLIKTRGQQVTLRCSSQSGHNTVSWYQQALGQGPQFIFQYYREEENGRGNFPPRFSGLQFPNYSSELNVNALELDDSALYLCASSSPYREMNTEAFFGQGTRLTVV.